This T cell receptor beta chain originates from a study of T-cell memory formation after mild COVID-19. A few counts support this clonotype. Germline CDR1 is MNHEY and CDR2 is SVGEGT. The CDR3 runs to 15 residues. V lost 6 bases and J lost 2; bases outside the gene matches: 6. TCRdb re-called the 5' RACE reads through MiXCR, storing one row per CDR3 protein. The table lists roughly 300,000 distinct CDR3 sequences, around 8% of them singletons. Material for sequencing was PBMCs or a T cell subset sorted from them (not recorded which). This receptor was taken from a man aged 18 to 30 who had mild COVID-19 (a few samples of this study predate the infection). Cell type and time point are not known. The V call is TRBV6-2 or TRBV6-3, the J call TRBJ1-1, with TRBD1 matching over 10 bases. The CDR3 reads CASSPRDRGNTEAFF. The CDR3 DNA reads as TGTGCCAGCAGCCCGAGGGACAGGGGCAACACTGAAGCTTTCTTT.